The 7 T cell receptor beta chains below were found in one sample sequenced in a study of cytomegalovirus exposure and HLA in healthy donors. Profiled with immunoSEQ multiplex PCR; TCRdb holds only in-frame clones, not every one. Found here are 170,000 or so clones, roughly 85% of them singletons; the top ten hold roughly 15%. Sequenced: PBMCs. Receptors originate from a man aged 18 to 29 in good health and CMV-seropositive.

The CDR3 nucleotides read TGTGCCTGGAGTGTAAGGACTAGCGGGAGTTTCAATGAGCAGTTCTTC. This codes for CAWSVRTSGSFNEQFF. The chain has TRBV30 and TRBJ2-1; 13 positions agree with TRBD2. Germline V CDR1 and CDR2: GTSNPN, SVGIG (reference sequence). V was clipped by 0 bases and J by 6 bases; unmatched bases: 5. The CDR3 runs to 16 residues. Drawing the rest from reference TRBV30 and TRBJ2-1, the complete variable domain is SQTIHQWPATLVQPVGSPLSLECTVEGTSNPNLYWYRQAAGRGLQLLFYSVGIGQISSEVPQNLSASRPQDRQFILSSKKLLLSDSGFYLCAWSVRTSGSFNEQFFGPGTRLTVL.

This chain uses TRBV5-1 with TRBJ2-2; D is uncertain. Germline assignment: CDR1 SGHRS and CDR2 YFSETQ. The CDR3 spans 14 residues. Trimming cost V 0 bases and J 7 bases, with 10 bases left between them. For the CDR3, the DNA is TGCGCCAGCAGCTTGGGCGCTACTGGCGGGGAGCTGTTTTTT. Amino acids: CASSLGATGGELFF. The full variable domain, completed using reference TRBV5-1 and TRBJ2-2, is KAGVTQTPRYLIKTRGQQVTLSCSPISGHRSVSWYQQTPGQGLQFLFEYFSETQRNKGNFPGRFSGRQFSNSRSEMNVSTLELGDSALYLCASSLGATGGELFFGEGSRLTVL.

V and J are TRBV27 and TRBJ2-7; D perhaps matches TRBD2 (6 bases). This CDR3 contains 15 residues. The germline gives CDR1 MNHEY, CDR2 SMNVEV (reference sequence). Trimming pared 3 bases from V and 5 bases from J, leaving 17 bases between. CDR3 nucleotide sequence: TGTGCCAGCAGTTTTAGTGCGGGGCCGCAGGACGAGCAGTACTTC. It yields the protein CASSFSAGPQDEQYF.

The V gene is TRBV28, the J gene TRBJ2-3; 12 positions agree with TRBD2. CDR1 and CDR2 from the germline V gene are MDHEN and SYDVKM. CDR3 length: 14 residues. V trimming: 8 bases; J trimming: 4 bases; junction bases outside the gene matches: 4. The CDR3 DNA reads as TGTGCCAGCCTGCTAGCGGGAGGGCCAGATACGCAGTATTTT. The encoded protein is CASLLAGGPDTQYF.

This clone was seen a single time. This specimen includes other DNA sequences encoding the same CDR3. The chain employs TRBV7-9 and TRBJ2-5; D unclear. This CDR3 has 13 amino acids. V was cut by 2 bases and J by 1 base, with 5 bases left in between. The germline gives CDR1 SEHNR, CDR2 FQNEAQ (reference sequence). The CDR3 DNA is TGTGCCAGCAGCTTACCGGGCCAAGAGACCCAGTACTTC. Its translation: CASSLPGQETQYF.

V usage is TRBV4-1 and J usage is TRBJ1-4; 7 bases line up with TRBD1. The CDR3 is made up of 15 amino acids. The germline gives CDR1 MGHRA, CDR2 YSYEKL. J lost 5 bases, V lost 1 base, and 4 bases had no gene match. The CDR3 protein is CASSQAGQQNEKLFF. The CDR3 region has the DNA TGCGCCAGCAGCCAAGCGGGACAGCAAAATGAAAAACTGTTTTTT.

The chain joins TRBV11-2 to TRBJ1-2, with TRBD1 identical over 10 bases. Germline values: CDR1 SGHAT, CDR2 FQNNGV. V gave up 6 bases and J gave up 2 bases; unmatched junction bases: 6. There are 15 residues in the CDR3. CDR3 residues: CASRFRQGANYGYTF. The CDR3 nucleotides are TGTGCCAGCAGATTTCGACAGGGGGCGAACTATGGCTACACCTTC.